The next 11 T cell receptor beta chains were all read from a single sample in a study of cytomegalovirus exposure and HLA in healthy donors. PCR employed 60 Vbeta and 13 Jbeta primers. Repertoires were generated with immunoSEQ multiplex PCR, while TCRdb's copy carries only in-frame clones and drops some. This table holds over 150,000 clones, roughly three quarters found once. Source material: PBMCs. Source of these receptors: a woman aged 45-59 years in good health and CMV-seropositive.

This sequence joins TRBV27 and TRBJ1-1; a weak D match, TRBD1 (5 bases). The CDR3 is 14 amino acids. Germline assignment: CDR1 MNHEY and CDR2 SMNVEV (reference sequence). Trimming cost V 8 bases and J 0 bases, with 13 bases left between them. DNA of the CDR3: TGTGCCAGCTTACCGCAGGGCATGAACACTGAAGCTTTCTTT. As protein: CASLPQGMNTEAFF.

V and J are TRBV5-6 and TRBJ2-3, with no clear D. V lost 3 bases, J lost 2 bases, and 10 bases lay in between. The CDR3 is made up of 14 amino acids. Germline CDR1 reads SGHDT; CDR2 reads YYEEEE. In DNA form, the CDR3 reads TGTGCCAGCAGCTCAGGTCCTACCACAGATACGCAGTATTTT. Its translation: CASSSGPTTDTQYF.

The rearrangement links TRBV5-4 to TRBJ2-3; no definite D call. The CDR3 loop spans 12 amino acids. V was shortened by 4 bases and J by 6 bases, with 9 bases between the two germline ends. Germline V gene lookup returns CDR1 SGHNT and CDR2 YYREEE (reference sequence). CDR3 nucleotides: TGTGCCAGCAGCCACTACGGGGATACGCAGTATTTT. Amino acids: CASSHYGDTQYF. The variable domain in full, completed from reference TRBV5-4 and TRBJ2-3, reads ETGVTQSPTHLIKTRGQQVTLRCSSQSGHNTVSWYQQALGQGPQFIFQYYREEENGRGNFPPRFSGLQFPNYSSELNVNALELDDSALYLCASSHYGDTQYFGPGTRLTVL.

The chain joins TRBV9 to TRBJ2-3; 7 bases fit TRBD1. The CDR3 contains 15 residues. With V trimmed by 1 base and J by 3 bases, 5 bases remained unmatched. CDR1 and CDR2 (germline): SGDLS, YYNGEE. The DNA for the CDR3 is TGTGCCAGCAGCGTACACAGGGGCCGGACAGATACGCAGTATTTT. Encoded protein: CASSVHRGRTDTQYF.

CDR3 region: CASSPRPGGPEKETQYF. CDR3 bases: TGTGCCAGCAGCCCCCGGCCTGGAGGGCCTGAAAAGGAGACCCAGTACTTC. This sequence joins TRBV9 and TRBJ2-5; D may be TRBD2 (6 bases). The germline gives CDR1 SGDLS, CDR2 YYNGEE. The CDR3 is 17 residues long. Trimming left V 4 bases short and J 5 bases short, with 24 bases between.

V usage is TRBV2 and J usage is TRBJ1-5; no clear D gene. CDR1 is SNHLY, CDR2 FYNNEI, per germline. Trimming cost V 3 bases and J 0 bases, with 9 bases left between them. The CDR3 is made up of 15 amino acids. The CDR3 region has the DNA TGTGCCAGCAGTGACAGGCAAAATAGCAATCAGCCCCAGCATTTT. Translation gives CASSDRQNSNQPQHF. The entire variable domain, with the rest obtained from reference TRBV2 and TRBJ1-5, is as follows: EPEVTQTPSHQVTQMGQEVILRCVPISNHLYFYWYRQILGQKVEFLVSFYNNEISEKSEIFDDQFSVERPDGSNFTLKIRSTKLEDSAMYFCASSDRQNSNQPQHFGDGTRLSIL.

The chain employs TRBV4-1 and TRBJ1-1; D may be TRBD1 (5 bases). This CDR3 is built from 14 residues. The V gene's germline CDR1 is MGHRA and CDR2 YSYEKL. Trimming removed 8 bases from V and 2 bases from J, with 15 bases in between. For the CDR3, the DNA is TGCGCCAGCCAAGGGGCAACAGCTAACACTGAAGCTTTCTTT. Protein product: CASQGATANTEAFF.

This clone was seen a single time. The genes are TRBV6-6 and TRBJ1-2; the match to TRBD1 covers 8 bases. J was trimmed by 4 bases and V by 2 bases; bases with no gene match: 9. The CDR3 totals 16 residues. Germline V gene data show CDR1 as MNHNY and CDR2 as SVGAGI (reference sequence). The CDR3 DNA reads TGTGCCAGCAGTTACGCCGAAGGGACAGGCTCCTATGGCTACACCTTC. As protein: CASSYAEGTGSYGYTF.

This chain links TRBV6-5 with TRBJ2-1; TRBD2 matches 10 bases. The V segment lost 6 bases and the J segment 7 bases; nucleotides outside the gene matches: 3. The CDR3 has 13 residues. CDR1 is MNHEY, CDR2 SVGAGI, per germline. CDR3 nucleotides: TGTGCCAGCAGCTTAGCGGGAGGAAATGAGCAGTTCTTC. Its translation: CASSLAGGNEQFF.

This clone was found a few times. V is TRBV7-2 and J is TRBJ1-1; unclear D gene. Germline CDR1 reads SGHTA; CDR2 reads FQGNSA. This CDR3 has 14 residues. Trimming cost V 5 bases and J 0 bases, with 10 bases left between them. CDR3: CASSPRFMNTEAFF. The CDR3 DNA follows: TGTGCCAGCAGCCCGCGTTTTATGAACACTGAAGCTTTCTTT.

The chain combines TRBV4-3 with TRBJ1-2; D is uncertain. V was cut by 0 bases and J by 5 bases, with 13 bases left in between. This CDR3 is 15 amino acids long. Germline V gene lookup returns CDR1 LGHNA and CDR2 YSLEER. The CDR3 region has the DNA TGCGCCAGCAGCCAAGATCTTGGCACGGGGTATGGCTACACCTTC. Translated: CASSQDLGTGYGYTF.